What follows is one T cell receptor (beta chain) and its context. This specimen comes from a study of blood T cell repertoires in COVID-19. The overall study: Spain, Italy and the United States supplied samples that represented acute and convalescent COVID-19.

As processed by the authors: It was from reference gene primer amplification that nucleated cell counts were estimated. The repertoire was sequenced with immunoSEQ multiplex PCR; TCRdb's copy has only in-frame clones and lacks some. V, J and clone size were drawn from that table, and D and trimming were deduced from the DNA. Altogether some 140,000 clones are present, around 83% being singletons, with the ten largest covering about 9.2%. V lost 3 bases, J lost 3 bases, and 12 bases lay in between. The germline gives CDR1 SGHAT, CDR2 FQNNGV. This CDR3 comprises 14 residues. Material for sequencing was PBMCs or T cells enriched from blood (not recorded which). This chain links TRBV11-2 with TRBJ2-7; D possibly corresponds to TRBD1 (6 bases). The sequence came from a man aged 45-60 years who had recovered from COVID-19. The CDR3 protein is CASSFSQGNYEQYF. The DNA for the CDR3 is TGTGCCAGCAGCTTCTCCCAGGGGAACTACGAGCAGTACTTC.